These 9 T cell receptor beta chains originate from one sample sequenced in a study of T cells in Graves' hyperthyroidism and ophthalmopathy. It was RNA transcripts that yielded the amplified TCR beta CDR3 regions. The HTBI primer set drove a first-round RT-PCR of the TCR CDR3. TCRdb reprocessed the multiplex PCR reads with MiXCR, giving one entry per CDR3 protein. Of 300,000 to 350,000 distinct CDR3 sequences in the sample, 15% to 20% are singletons; the top ten hold about 14%. The specimen sequenced was blood. Receptors were obtained from a middle-aged woman with Graves' ophthalmopathy.

This chain uses TRBV6-2 or TRBV6-3 with TRBJ2-7, with D possibly TRBD1 on 6 matching bases. Germline-derived CDR1 and CDR2 are MNHEY and SVGEGT. V was trimmed by 6 bases and J by 2 bases, leaving 20 bases between them. The CDR3 is 16 residues long. CDR3 coding DNA: TGTGCCAGCAGCCGCATCAATTTGGACAGAACCTACGAGCAGTACTTC. As protein: CASSRINLDRTYEQYF.

In this sample, this clonotype turned up many times. The gene calls are TRBV20-1 and TRBJ1-1; D remains unclear. V was clipped by 5 bases and J by 2 bases, with 6 bases between them. The germline V gene encodes CDR1 DFQATT and CDR2 SNEGSKA (reference sequence). The CDR3 sequence is 11 residues long. DNA of the CDR3: TGCAGTGCTCCGTCCAACACTGAAGCTTTCTTT. Its protein product is CSAPSNTEAFF.

This clonotype was seen ten or more times. This chain joins TRBV12-3 or TRBV12-4 and TRBJ1-1, with D hard to call. The CDR3 length is 14 residues. Trimming shortened V by 11 bases and J by 1 base, and 17 bases separated the two germline ends. The CDR3 nucleotides are TGTGCCTGCAAGTTCGGGCAGGCGAACACTGAAGCTTTCTTT. This sequence encodes CACKFGQANTEAFF.

Many counts were recorded for this clonotype. The chain has TRBV27 and TRBJ1-1; D possibly corresponds to TRBD1 (5 bases). Germline CDR1 reads MNHEY; CDR2 reads SMNVEV (reference sequence). Deletions cut 2 bases from V and 7 bases from J, with 20 bases between. The length of the CDR3 is 16 residues. The CDR3 DNA reads as TGTGCCAGCAGTTTACGAGGGGCAGGTCTTGTGAGTGAAGCTTTCTTT. Protein product: CASSLRGAGLVSEAFF.

This clonotype was observed a handful of times. V gene TRBV6-1 combines with J gene TRBJ1-2; perhaps TRBD1 as D (6 bases). The germline gives CDR1 MNHNS, CDR2 SASEGT. This CDR3 has 15 residues. Trimming removed 6 bases at V and 1 base at J, with 15 bases between. CDR3 sequence: CASRGYAQGNYGYTF. CDR3 nucleotides: TGTGCCAGCAGGGGTTATGCACAGGGTAACTATGGCTACACCTTC.

The table lists this clonotype with many counts. The chain links TRBV12-3 or TRBV12-4 to TRBJ2-7; no clear D. This CDR3 is built from 16 residues. V was pared by 2 bases and J by 4 bases, with 18 bases between. The CDR3 coding sequence is TGTGCCAGCAGTTTACAATCGGGCGCGATCCCTTACGAGCAGTACTTC. It encodes CASSLQSGAIPYEQYF.

There are many counts of this clonotype. The chain uses TRBV12-5 and TRBJ2-7, with 9 bases fitting TRBD1. CDR1 LGHNT and CDR2 FRNRAP come from the germline V gene. The CDR3 has 17 residues. Trimming took 2 bases from V and 2 from J; bases not matched to a gene: 10. The CDR3 spells CASGLNLGQGLPYEQYF. The CDR3, as DNA: TGTGCTAGTGGTTTGAACTTGGGACAGGGACTTCCCTACGAGCAGTACTTC.

At least ten counts were recorded for this clonotype. The genes are TRBV7-8 and TRBJ2-7; a possible D gene is TRBD1 (6 bases). Germline V CDR1 and CDR2: SGHVS, FQNEAQ. V was shortened by 0 bases and J by 6 bases, with 18 bases between the two germline ends. The CDR3 spans 16 residues. The CDR3 loop is CASSLARPGAGFEQYF. The CDR3 DNA follows: TGTGCCAGCAGCTTAGCGCGGCCAGGGGCGGGTTTCGAGCAGTACTTC.

This clonotype was seen ten or more times. V gene TRBV6-5 combines with J gene TRBJ1-1, with TRBD1 identical over 7 bases. CDR1 MNHEY and CDR2 SVGAGI come from the germline V gene. Unmatched junction bases numbered 11, after V lost 8 bases and J lost 2 bases. The CDR3 runs 15 residues. CDR3 amino acids: CASRREGGGNTEAFF. The CDR3 DNA follows: TGTGCCAGCCGTCGGGAAGGGGGCGGAAACACTGAAGCTTTCTTT.